This TCR beta chain was identified in a study of blood T cell repertoires in COVID-19. Looking at the study overall: There were acute and convalescent COVID-19 samples, and they came from the United States, Italy and Spain. The analysed material was cDNA or gDNA that came from T cells, B-cell-depleted T cells, or PBMCs.

V gave up 3 bases and J gave up 9 bases, with 18 bases separating them. Germline V gene data show CDR1 as SGHRS and CDR2 as YFSETQ. The CDR3 totals 15 residues. Authors' processing steps: Counts of nucleated cells, estimated from reference gene primer amplification, were obtained. TCRdb's copy holds only in-frame clones and misses some; the assay was immunoSEQ multiplex PCR. The DNA was the basis for D and trimming; V, J and clone size are from that table. The data contain tens of thousands of clones, around 65% of them singletons. The J gene is TRBJ2-2, the V gene TRBV5-1, with D possibly being TRBD1 (6 bases). Sample: peripheral blood. This clonotype originated in a woman between 70 and 85 years old with acute or convalescent COVID-19. CDR3 DNA: TGCGCCAGCAGCTCCTTACAGGGTGTCGAGAGGGAGCTGTTTTTT. It translates to CASSSLQGVERELFF.